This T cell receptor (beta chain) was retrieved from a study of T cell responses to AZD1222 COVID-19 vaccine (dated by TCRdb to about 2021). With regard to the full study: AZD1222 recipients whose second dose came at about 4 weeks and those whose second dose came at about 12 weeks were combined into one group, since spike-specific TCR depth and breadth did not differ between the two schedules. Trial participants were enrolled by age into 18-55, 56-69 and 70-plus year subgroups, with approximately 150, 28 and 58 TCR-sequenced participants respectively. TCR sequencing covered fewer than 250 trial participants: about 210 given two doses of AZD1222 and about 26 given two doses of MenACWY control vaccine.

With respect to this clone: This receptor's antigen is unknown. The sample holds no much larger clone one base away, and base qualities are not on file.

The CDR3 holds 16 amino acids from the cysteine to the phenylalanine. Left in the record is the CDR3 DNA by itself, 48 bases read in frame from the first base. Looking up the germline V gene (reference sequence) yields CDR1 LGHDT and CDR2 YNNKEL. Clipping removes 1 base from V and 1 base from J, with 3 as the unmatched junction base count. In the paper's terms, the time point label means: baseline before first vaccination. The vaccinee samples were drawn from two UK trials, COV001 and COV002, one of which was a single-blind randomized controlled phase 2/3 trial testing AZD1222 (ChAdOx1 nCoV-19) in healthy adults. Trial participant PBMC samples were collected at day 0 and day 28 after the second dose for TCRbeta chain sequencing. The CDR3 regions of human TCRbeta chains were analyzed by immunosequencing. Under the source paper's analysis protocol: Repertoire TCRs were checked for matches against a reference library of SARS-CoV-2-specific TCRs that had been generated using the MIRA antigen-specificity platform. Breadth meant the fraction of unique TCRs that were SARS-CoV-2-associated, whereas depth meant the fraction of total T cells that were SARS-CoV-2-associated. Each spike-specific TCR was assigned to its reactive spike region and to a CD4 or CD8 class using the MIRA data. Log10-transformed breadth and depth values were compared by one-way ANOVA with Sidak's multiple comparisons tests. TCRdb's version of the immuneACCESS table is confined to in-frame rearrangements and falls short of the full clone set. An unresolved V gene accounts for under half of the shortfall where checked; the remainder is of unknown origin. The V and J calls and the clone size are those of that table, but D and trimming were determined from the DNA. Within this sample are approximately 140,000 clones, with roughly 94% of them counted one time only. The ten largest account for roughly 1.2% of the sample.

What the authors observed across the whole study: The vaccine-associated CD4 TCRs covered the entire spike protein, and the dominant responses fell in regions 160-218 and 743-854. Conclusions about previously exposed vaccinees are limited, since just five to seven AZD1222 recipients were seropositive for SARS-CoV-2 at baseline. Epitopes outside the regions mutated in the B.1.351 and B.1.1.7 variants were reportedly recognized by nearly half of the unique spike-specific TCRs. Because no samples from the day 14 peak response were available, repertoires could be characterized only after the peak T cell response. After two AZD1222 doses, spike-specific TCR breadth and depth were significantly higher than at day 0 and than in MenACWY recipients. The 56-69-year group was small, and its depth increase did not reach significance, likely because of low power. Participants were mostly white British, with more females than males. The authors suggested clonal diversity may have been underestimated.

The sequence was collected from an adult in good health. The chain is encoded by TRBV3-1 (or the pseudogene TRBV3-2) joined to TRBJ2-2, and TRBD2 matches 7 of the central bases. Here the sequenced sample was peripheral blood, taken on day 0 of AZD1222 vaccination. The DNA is TGTGCCAGCAGCCAAGGACCGGGGGGGAACACCGGGGAGCTGTTTTTT. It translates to CASSQGPGGNTGELFF.